This TCR beta chain stems from a study of CXCR3-negative and CXCR3-positive naive CD8 T cells. Study-wide findings and caveats: More hydrophobic TRB CDR3s were found in CXCR3-positive naive cells than in CXCR3-negative naive cells.

UMI-labeled 5' RACE TRB cDNA libraries were prepared from the cells. From its re-call of the 5' RACE reads, TCRdb lists each CDR3 protein once, without DNA. This sample contains some 120,000 distinct CDR3 sequences. The CDR3 is 15 residues long. Germline V gene sequence: CDR1 SGHRS, CDR2 YFSETQ. Turning to this clonotype: The antigen is not known.

The source of this sequence is a human donor in good health. Some clones in this sample may be carry-over from other donors' samples. The sequencing input was naive CXCR3+ CD8+ T cells from blood. As to subset: CD45RO-CCR7+CD27+CD95- naive CD8+ T cells expressing CXCR3 (TNR3+). The chain carries TRBV5-1 and TRBJ2-7; TCRdb's D call of TRBD1 is untestable without DNA. This CDR3 reads CASSVSGQGLNEQYF. Variable domain in full (rest from reference TRBV5-1 and TRBJ2-7): KAGVTQTPRYLIKTRGQQVTLSCSPISGHRSVSWYQQTPGQGLQFLFEYFSETQRNKGNFPGRFSGRQFSNSRSEMNVSTLELGDSALYLCASSVSGQGLNEQYFGPGTRLTVT.